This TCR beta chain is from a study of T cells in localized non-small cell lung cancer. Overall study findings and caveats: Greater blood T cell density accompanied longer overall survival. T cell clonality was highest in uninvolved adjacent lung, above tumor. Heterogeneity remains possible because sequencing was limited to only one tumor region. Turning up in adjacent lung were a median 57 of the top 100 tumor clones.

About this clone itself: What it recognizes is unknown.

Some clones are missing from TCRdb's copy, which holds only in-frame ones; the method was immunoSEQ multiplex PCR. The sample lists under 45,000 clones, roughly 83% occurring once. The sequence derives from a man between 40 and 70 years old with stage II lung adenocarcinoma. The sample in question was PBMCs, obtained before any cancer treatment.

Written as DNA, the CDR3 is TGTGCCACCAGCAGAGATCGGGACTTGTACAATGAGCAGTTCTTC. This codes for CATSRDRDLYNEQFF. The gene calls are TRBV15 and TRBJ2-1; the D gene is possibly TRBD2 (6 bases). The germline V gene encodes CDR1 LNHNV and CDR2 YYDKDF (reference sequence). The CDR3 is made up of 15 amino acids. Trimming stripped 0 bases from V and 4 bases from J, with 10 bases between.